This T cell receptor beta chain comes out of a study of cytomegalovirus exposure and HLA in healthy donors. Study observations and caveats: What a later analysis reportedly showed was that an Asian-associated ancestry cluster had fewer N-insertions than the roughly 700-donor mean.

Germline V gene lookup returns CDR1 SGHRS and CDR2 YFSETQ. The CDR3 sequence is 15 residues long. The germline V and J ends were trimmed by 1 base and 0 bases, with 8 bases remaining between them. A remark on this clone: Its specificity is unknown.

The PCR had 60 Vbeta and 13 Jbeta primers. The method was immunoSEQ multiplex PCR; TCRdb's version includes in-frame clones alone and lacks a portion of them. The table has some 100,000 clones, 60% to 85% seen once. The source material was PBMCs. The V and J genes are TRBV5-1 and TRBJ1-5, with unresolved D. The sequence came from a woman between 35 and 50 years old in good health and CMV-seropositive. CDR3 coding DNA: TGCGCCAGCAGCTTGTCGGGAATTAGCAATCAGCCCCAGCATTTT. Translating it yields CASSLSGISNQPQHF. The whole variable domain, remainder taken from reference TRBV5-1 and TRBJ1-5, is KAGVTQTPRYLIKTRGQQVTLSCSPISGHRSVSWYQQTPGQGLQFLFEYFSETQRNKGNFPGRFSGRQFSNSRSEMNVSTLELGDSALYLCASSLSGISNQPQHFGDGTRLSIL.